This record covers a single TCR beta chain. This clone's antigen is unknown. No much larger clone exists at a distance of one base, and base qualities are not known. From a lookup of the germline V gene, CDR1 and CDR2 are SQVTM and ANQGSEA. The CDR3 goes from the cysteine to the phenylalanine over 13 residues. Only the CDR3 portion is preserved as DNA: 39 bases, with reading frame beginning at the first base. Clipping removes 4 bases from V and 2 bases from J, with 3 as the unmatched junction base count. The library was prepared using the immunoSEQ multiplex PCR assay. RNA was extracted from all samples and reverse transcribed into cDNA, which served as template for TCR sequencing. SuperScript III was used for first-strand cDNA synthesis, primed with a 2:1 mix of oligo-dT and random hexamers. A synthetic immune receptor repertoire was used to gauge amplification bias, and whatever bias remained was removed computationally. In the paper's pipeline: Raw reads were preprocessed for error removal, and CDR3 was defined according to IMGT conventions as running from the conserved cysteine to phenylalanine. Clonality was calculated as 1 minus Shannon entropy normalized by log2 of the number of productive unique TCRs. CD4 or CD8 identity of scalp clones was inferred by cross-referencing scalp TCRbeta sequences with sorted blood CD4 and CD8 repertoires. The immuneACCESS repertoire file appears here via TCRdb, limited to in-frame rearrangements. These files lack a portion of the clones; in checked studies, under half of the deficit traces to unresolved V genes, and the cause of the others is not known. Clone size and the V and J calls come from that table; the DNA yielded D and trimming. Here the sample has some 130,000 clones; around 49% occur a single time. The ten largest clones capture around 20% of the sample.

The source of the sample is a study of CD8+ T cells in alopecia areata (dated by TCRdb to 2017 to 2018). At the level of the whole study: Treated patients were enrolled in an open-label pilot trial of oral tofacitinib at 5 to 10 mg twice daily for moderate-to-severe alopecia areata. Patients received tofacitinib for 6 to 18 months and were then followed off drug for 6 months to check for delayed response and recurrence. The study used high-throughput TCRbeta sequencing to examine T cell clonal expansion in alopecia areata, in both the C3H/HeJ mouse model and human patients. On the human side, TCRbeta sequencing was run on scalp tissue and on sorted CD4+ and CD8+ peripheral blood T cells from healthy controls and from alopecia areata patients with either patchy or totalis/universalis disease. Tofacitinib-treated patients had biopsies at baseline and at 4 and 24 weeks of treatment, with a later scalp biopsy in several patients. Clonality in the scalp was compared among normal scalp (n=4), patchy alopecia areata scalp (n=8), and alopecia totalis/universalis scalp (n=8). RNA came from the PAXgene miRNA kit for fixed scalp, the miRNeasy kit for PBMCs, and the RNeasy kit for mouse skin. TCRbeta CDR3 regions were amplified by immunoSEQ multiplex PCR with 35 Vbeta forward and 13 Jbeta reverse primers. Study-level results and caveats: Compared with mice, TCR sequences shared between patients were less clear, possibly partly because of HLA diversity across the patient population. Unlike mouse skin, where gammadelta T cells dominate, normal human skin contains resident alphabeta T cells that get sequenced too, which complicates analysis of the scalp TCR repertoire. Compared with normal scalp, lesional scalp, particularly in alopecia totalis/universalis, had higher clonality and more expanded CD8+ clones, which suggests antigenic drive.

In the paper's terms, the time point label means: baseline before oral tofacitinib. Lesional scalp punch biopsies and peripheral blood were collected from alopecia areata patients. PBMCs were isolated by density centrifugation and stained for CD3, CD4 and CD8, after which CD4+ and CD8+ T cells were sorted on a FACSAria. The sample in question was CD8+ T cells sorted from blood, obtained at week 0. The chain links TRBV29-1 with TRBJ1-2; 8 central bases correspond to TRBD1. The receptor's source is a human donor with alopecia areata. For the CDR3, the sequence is CSVGTGGNYGYTF. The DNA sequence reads TGCAGCGTTGGAACAGGGGGAAACTATGGCTACACCTTC.